The T cell receptor beta chain described here comes from a study of T cells in Graves' hyperthyroidism and ophthalmopathy. Findings of the study overall: Most expanded thyroid clonotypes above 0.001 also appeared in blood. The model made its ophthalmopathy prediction, and onset followed a median about 6.8 months later.

In regard to this clonotype: Its antigen is not known.

Hyperthyroidism of Graves' type that showed no ophthalmopathy progression within 18 months was stable. The study excluded patients with uncontrolled infection, other autoimmune disease, pregnancy or lactation. There were TCR beta CDR3 regions amplified from RNA transcripts. Using the HTBI primer set, a first-round RT-PCR was run on the TCR CDR3. TCRdb ran MiXCR on the multiplex PCR reads and lists one entry per CDR3 protein. The sample lists 95,000 to 110,000 distinct CDR3 sequences, roughly 15% occurring once. There are 16 residues in the CDR3. Germline values: CDR1 MDHEN, CDR2 SYDVKM. V lost 4 bases to trimming and J lost 2 bases; unmatched junction nucleotides: 4.

Sequenced: blood. The gene calls are TRBV28 and TRBJ2-3; 12 bases match TRBD2. The source is a woman aged 45-59 years with Graves' hyperthyroidism. The CDR3 region has the DNA TGTGCCAGCAGTTCTAGCGGGAGGGCCCCCACAGATACGCAGTATTTT. This sequence encodes CASSSSGRAPTDTQYF.